This T cell receptor (beta chain) is drawn from a study of T cells in localized non-small cell lung cancer. General observations from the study: Longer overall survival was associated with a higher density of T cells in the blood. Within adjacent lung there appeared a median approximately 59 of the top 100 tumor clones.

Clones were read by immunoSEQ multiplex PCR, and TCRdb kept only the in-frame ones, dropping some. The table records tens of thousands of clones, approximately 88% of them present only once. The length of the CDR3 is 14 residues. The V and J ends lost 0 bases and 4 bases respectively, with 9 bases between them. Germline-derived CDR1 and CDR2 are SGHNT and YYREEE (reference sequence). Of note for this clone: The antigen remains undetermined.

This rearrangement joins TRBV5-4 to TRBJ2-3; D may match TRBD1 or TRBD2 (6 bases each). The source of this sequence is an older male donor with stage I lung adenocarcinoma. Sequenced here: peripheral blood, sampled before any cancer treatment. The CDR3 spells CASSLAGASDTQYF. The CDR3 DNA is TGTGCCAGCAGCTTGGCGGGGGCGTCAGATACGCAGTATTTT.